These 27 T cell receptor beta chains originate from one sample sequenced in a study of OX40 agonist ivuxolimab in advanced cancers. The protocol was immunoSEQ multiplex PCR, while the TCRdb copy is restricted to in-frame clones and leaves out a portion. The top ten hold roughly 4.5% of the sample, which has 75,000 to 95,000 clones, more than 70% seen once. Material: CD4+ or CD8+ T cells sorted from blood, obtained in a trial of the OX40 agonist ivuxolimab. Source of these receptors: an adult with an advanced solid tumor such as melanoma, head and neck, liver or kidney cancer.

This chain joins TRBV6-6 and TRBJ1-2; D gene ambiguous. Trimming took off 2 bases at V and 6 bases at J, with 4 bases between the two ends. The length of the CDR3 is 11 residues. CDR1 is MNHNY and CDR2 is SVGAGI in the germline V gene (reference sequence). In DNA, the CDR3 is TGTGCCAGCAGTTACAGCCATGGCTACACCTTC. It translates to CASSYSHGYTF.

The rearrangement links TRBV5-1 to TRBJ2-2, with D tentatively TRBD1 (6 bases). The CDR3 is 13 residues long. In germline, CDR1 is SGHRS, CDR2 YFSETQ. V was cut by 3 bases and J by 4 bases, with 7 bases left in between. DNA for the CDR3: TGCGCCAGCAGCTCACAGGGCACCGGGGAGCTGTTTTTT. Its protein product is CASSSQGTGELFF.

The CDR3 bases are TGTGCCAGCAGTTTTGGTCACTATGGCTACACCTTC. Protein: CASSFGHYGYTF. This chain connects TRBV28 to TRBJ1-2; D not certain. The germline V gene has CDR1 MDHEN and CDR2 SYDVKM. The CDR3 runs to 12 residues. Trimming shortened V by 3 bases and J by 3 bases, and 5 bases separated the two germline ends.

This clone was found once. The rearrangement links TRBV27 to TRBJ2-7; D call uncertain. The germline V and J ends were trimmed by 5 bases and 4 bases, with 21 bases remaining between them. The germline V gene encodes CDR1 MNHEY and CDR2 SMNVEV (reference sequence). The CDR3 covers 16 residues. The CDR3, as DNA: TGTGCCAGCAGTCGCAACATTGTGGGGTCCTGGTACGAGCAGTACTTC. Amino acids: CASSRNIVGSWYEQYF.

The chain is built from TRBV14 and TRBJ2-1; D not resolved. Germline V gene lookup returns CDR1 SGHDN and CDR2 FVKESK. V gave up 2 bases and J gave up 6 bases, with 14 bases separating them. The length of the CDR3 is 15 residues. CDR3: CASSQIFANTNEQFF. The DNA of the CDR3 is TGTGCCAGCAGCCAAATATTCGCTAACACCAATGAGCAGTTCTTC.

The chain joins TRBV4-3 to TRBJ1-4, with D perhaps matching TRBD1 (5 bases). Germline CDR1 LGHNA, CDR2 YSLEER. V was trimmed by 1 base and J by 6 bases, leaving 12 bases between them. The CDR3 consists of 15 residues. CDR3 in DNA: TGCGCCAGCAGCCAAGGCCGGGACGGCTATGAAAAACTGTTTTTT. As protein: CASSQGRDGYEKLFF.

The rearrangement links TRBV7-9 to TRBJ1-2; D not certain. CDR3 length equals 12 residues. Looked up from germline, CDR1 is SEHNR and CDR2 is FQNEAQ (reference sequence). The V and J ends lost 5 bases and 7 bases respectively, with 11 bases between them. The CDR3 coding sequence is TGTGCCAGCAGCCAGTCGTCGGTTGGCTACACCTTC. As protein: CASSQSSVGYTF.

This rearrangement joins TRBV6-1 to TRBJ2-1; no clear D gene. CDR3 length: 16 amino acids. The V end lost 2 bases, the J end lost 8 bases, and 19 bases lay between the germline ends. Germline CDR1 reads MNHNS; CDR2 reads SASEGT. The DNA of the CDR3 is TGTGCCAGCAGTGAATTTGAGATGAACGGTTCAGATGAGCAGTTCTTC. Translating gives CASSEFEMNGSDEQFF.

The CDR3 DNA reads TGTGCCAGCAGACACAGGGTTCGTAATTCACCCCTCCACTTT. Translating it yields CASRHRVRNSPLHF. This rearrangement joins TRBV28 to TRBJ1-6; D possibly corresponds to TRBD1 (6 bases). The V gene lost 6 bases and the J gene lost 6 bases, with 12 bases spanning the gap. Per germline, CDR1 MDHEN and CDR2 SYDVKM. The length of the CDR3 is 14 residues. The complete variable domain, with remaining parts taken from reference TRBV28 and TRBJ1-6, reads DVKVTQSSRYLVKRTGEKVFLECVQDMDHENMFWYRQDPGLGLRLIYFSYDVKMKEKGDIPEGYSVSREKKERFSLILESASTNQTSMYLCASRHRVRNSPLHFGNGTRLTVT.

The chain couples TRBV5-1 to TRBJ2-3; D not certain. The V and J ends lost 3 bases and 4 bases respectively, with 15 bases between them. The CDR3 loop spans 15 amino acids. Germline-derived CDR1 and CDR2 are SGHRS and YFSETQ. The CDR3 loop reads CASSYSTGPPDTQYF. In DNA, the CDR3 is TGCGCCAGCAGCTACTCTACCGGGCCCCCAGATACGCAGTATTTT.

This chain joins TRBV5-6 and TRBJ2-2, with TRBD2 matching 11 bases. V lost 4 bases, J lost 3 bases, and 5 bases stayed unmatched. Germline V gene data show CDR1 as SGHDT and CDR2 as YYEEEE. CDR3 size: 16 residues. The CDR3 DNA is TGTGCCAGCAGCGTACCGGGACTAGCGGACACCGGGGAGCTGTTTTTT. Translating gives CASSVPGLADTGELFF.

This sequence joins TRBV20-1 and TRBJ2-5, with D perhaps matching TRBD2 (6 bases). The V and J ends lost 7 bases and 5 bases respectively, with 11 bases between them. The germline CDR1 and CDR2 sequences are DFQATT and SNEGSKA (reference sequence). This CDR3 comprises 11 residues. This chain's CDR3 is CSVASEETQYF. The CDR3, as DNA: TGCAGTGTCGCTAGCGAGGAGACCCAGTACTTC.

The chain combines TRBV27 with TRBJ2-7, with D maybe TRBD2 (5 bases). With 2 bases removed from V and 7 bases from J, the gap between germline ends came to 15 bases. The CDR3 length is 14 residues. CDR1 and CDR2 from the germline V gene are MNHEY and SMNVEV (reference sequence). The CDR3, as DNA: TGTGCCAGCAGTTTAAGACTACCCGGTGGGGAGCAGTACTTC. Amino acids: CASSLRLPGGEQYF.

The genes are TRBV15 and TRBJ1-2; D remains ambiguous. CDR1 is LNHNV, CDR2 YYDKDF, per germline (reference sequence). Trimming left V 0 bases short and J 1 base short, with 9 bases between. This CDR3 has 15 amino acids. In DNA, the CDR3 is TGTGCCACCAGCAGAGATTCCCGGAATAACTATGGCTACACCTTC. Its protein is CATSRDSRNNYGYTF. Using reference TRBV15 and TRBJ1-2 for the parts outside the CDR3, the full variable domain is DAMVIQNPRYQVTQFGKPVTLSCSQTLNHNVMYWYQQKSSQAPKLLFHYYDKDFNNEADTPDNFQSRRPNTSFCFLDIRSPGLGDTAMYLCATSRDSRNNYGYTFGSGTRLTVV.

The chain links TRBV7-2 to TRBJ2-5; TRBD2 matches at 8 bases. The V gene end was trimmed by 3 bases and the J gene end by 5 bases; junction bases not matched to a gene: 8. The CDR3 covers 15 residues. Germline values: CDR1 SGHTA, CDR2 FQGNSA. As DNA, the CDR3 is TGTGCCAGCAGCTTGTCGGGAGGGGCGTGGGAGACCCAGTACTTC. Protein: CASSLSGGAWETQYF. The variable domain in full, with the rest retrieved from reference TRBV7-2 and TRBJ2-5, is GAGVSQSPSNKVTEKGKDVELRCDPISGHTALYWYRQSLGQGLEFLIYFQGNSAPDKSGLPSDRFSAERTGGSVSTLTIQRTQQEDSAVYLCASSLSGGAWETQYFGPGTRLLVL.

Written as DNA, the CDR3 is TGTGCCAGCAGTTGGAGCGGGAGAACCTCAGATACGCAGTATTTT. Protein: CASSWSGRTSDTQYF. V and J are TRBV2 and TRBJ2-3; 8 nucleotides agree with TRBD2. Germline V CDR1 and CDR2: SNHLY, FYNNEI. The CDR3 length is 15 residues. V was clipped by 5 bases and J by 4 bases; unmatched bases: 8. The full variable domain, with the rest looked up from reference TRBV2 and TRBJ2-3, is EPEVTQTPSHQVTQMGQEVILRCVPISNHLYFYWYRQILGQKVEFLVSFYNNEISEKSEIFDDQFSVERPDGSNFTLKIRSTKLEDSAMYFCASSWSGRTSDTQYFGPGTRLTVL.

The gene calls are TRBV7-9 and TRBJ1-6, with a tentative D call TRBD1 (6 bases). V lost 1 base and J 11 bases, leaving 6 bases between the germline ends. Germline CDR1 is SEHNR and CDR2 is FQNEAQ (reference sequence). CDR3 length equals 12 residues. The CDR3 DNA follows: TGTGCCAGCAGCTTAGACAGGGCACCCCTCCACTTT. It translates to CASSLDRAPLHF. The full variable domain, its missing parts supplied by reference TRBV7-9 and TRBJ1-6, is DTGVSQNPRHKITKRGQNVTFRCDPISEHNRLYWYRQTLGQGPEFLTYFQNEAQLEKSRLLSDRFSAERPKGSFSTLEIQRTEQGDSAMYLCASSLDRAPLHFGNGTRLTVT.

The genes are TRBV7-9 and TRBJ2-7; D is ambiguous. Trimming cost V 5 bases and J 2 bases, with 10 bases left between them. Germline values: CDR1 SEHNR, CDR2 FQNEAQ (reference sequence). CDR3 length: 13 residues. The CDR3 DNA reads TGTGCCAGCAGCCCAGACATCCCCTACGAGCAGTACTTC. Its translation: CASSPDIPYEQYF.

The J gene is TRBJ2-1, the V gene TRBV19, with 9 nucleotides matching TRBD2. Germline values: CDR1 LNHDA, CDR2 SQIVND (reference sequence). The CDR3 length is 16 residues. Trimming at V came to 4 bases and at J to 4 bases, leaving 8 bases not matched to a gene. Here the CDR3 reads CASSKGSGRDYNEQFF. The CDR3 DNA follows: TGTGCCAGTAGTAAGGGTAGCGGGAGAGATTACAATGAGCAGTTCTTC. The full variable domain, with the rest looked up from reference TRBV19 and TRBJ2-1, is DGGITQSPKYLFRKEGQNVTLSCEQNLNHDAMYWYRQDPGQGLRLIYYSQIVNDFQKGDIAEGYSVSREKKESFPLTVTSAQKNPTAFYLCASSKGSGRDYNEQFFGPGTRLTVL.

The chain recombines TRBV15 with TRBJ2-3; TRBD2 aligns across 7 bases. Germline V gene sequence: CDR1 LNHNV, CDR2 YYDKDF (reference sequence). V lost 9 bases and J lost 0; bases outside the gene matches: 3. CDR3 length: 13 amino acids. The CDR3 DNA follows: TGTGCCACAGGGAGGGCTAGCACAGATACGCAGTATTTT. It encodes CATGRASTDTQYF.

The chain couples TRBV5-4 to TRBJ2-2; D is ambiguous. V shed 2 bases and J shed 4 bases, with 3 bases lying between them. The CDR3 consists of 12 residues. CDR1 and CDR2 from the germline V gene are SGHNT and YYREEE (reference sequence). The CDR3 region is CASSLSTGELFF. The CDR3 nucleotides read TGTGCCAGCAGCTTAAGCACCGGGGAGCTGTTTTTT.

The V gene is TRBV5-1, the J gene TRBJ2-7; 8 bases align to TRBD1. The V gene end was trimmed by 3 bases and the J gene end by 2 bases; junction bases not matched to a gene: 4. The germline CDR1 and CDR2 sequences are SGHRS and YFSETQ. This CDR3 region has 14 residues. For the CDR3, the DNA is TGCGCCAGCAGCTCCGGACAGGGTACCTACGAGCAGTACTTC. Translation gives CASSSGQGTYEQYF.

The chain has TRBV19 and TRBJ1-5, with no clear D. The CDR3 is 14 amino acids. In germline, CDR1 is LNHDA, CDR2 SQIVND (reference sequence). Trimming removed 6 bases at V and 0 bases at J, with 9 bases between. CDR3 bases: TGTGCCAGTAGCGAAGCAGTTAGCAATCAGCCCCAGCATTTT. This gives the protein CASSEAVSNQPQHF.

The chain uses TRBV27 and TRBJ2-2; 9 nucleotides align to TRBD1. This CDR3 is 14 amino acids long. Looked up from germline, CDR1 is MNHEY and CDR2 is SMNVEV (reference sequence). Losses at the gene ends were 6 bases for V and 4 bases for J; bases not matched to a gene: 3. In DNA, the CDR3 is TGTGCCAGCAGGGGGACAGGGTCCACCGGGGAGCTGTTTTTT. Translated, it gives CASRGTGSTGELFF.

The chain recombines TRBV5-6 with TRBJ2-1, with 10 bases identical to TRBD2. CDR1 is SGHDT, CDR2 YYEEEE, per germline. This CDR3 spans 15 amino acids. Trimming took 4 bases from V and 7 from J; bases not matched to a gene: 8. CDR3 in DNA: TGTGCCAGCAGCGCCCTAGCGGGAGCGGGGAATGAGCAGTTCTTC. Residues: CASSALAGAGNEQFF. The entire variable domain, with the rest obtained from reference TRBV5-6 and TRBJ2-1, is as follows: DAGVTQSPTHLIKTRGQQVTLRCSPKSGHDTVSWYQQALGQGPQFIFQYYEEEERQRGNFPDRFSGHQFPNYSSELNVNALLLGDSALYLCASSALAGAGNEQFFGPGTRLTVL.

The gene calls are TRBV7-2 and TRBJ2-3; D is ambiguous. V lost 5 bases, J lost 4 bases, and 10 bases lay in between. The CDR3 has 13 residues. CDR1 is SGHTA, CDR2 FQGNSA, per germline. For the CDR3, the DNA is TGTGCCAGCAGCCCCCCTTTTGCAGATACGCAGTATTTT. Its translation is CASSPPFADTQYF.

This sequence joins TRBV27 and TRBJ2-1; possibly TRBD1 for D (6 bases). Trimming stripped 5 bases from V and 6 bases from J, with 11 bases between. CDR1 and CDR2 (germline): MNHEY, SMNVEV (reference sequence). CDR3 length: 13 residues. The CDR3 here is CASSKTGFNEQFF. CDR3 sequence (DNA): TGTGCCAGCAGTAAAACAGGGTTCAATGAGCAGTTCTTC.